This is a list of T cell receptor beta chains from one sample in a study of cytomegalovirus exposure and HLA in healthy donors. Sequencing was performed with immunoSEQ multiplex PCR; in TCRdb, only in-frame clones are kept and a portion is missing. The repertoire holds around 100,000 clones, with about 86% as singletons. Sequences were obtained from PBMCs. The receptors come from a woman aged 70-85 years in good health and CMV-seropositive. Both conserved end residues are part of each CDR3. The D gene is left open where the match is weak. The size field is filled for only some rows; it gives once, few, many or a size class.

D gene	clone size	J gene	V gene	CDR3 protein	CDR3 DNA
NA	many	TRBJ1-1	TRBV7-3	CASSLMGADTEAFF	TGTGCCAGCAGCTTAATGGGGGCTGACACTGAAGCTTTCTTT
TRBD2	NA	TRBJ2-2	TRBV4-1	CASRGSGTSGSRTGELFF	TGCGCCAGCAGAGGTTCCGGGACTAGCGGGAGTAGAACCGGGGAGCTGTTTTTT
NA	few	TRBJ2-2	TRBV9	CASSAIGTTNTGELFF	TGTGCCAGCAGCGCAATTGGGACAACGAACACCGGGGAGCTGTTTTTT
TRBD2	NA	TRBJ2-1	TRBV9	CASSVALAGGGQFF	TGTGCCAGCAGCGTAGCTTTGGCGGGAGGGGGGCAGTTCTTC
TRBD1	NA	TRBJ1-1	TRBV29-1	CSVGGVTGLMNTEAFF	TGCAGCGTTGGGGGGGTGACAGGGCTAATGAACACTGAAGCTTTCTTT
NA	NA	TRBJ2-3	TRBV4-3	CASSQDGDTQYF	TGCGCCAGCAGCCAAGACGGGGATACGCAGTATTTT
TRBD2	NA	TRBJ2-7	TRBV7-3	CASSSLAGRAYEQYF	TGTGCCAGCAGCTCACTAGCGGGAAGGGCCTACGAGCAGTACTTC
TRBD2	few	TRBJ2-5	TRBV5-6	CASSKAQGLAEGRGTQYF	TGTGCCAGCAGCAAAGCGCAAGGACTAGCGGAAGGCCGCGGAACCCAGTACTTC
NA	NA	TRBJ2-1	TRBV19	CASSMMGPRYEQFF	TGTGCCAGTAGTATGATGGGTCCTAGATATGAGCAGTTCTTC
TRBD2	NA	TRBJ2-5	TRBV12-5	CASGMGLAAEETQYF	TGTGCTAGTGGTATGGGACTAGCGGCTGAAGAGACCCAGTACTTC
TRBD2	NA	TRBJ2-5	TRBV9	CASSVGTSGPWETQYF	TGTGCCAGCAGCGTAGGGACTAGCGGCCCGTGGGAGACCCAGTACTTC
NA	NA	TRBJ2-6	TRBV9	CASSHRDRASGANVLTF	TGTGCCAGCAGTCACCGGGATCGGGCCTCTGGGGCCAACGTCCTGACTTTC
TRBD2	NA	TRBJ2-1	TRBV27	CATSWSTSGRTSYNEQFF	TGTGCCACCAGTTGGAGCACTAGCGGGAGAACCTCCTACAATGAGCAGTTCTTC
TRBD1	NA	TRBJ2-5	TRBV6-1	CASSGVGQGEETQYF	TGTGCCAGCAGTGGGGTGGGACAGGGTGAGGAGACCCAGTACTTC
TRBD1	NA	TRBJ1-5	TRBV28	CASRPTGGNQPQHF	TGTGCCAGCAGGCCCACAGGGGGAAATCAGCCCCAGCATTTT
NA	NA	TRBJ2-4	TRBV6-1	CASSERGQGHKNIQYF	TGTGCCAGCAGTGAAAGGGGTCAGGGGCACAAAAACATTCAGTACTTC
NA	once	TRBJ2-1	TRBV5-1	CASSSGGSYNEQFF	TGCGCCAGCAGCTCAGGGGGGTCCTACAATGAGCAGTTCTTC
TRBD2	NA	TRBJ2-5	TRBV5-6	CASSYILAGQETQYF	TGTGCCAGCAGCTATATTCTAGCGGGCCAAGAGACCCAGTACTTC
TRBD1	NA	TRBJ1-2	TRBV10-3	CAIRPGTGGSVDYGYTF	TGTGCCATCAGGCCCGGGACAGGGGGTTCAGTCGACTATGGCTACACCTTC
TRBD1	few	TRBJ2-1	TRBV7-2	CASSTPGTGGVNEQFF	TGTGCCAGCAGCACTCCCGGGACAGGGGGCGTTAATGAGCAGTTCTTC
NA	NA	TRBJ2-6	TRBV19	CASRSTGFSGANVLTF	TGTGCCAGTAGGTCGACAGGCTTTTCAGGGGCCAACGTCCTGACTTTC
NA	NA	TRBJ1-2	TRBV5-1	CASRGQGFNYGYTF	TGCGCCAGCAGGGGGCAGGGATTTAACTATGGCTACACCTTC
TRBD2	NA	TRBJ2-1	TRBV5-1	CASSPGLDLNEQFF	TGCGCCAGCAGCCCGGGACTAGACCTCAATGAGCAGTTCTTC
NA	few	TRBJ2-7	TRBV29-1	CSGGYSGSSYEQYF	TGCAGCGGCGGCTATAGTGGGAGCTCCTACGAGCAGTACTTC
TRBD2	NA	TRBJ2-7	TRBV27	CASSSRTSGFYEQYF	TGTGCCAGCAGTTCTCGGACTAGCGGGTTCTACGAGCAGTACTTC
TRBD2	NA	TRBJ2-1	TRBV7-9	CASSTSGQSSYNEQFF	TGTGCCAGCAGCACTAGCGGGCAGAGCTCCTACAATGAGCAGTTCTTC
NA	NA	TRBJ2-5	TRBV11-3	CASSPGSAQETQYF	TGTGCCAGCTCACCGGGGTCGGCCCAAGAGACCCAGTACTTC
NA	once	TRBJ1-5	TRBV28	CASSPPALQAQHF	TGTGCCAGCAGTCCACCGGCCCTTCAGGCCCAGCATTTT
TRBD1	few	TRBJ2-5	TRBV6-1	CASSPGQGGETQYF	TGTGCCAGCAGTCCGGGACAGGGGGGGGAGACCCAGTACTTC
NA	NA	TRBJ2-7	TRBV10-3	CAISGQAAYEQYF	TGTGCCATCAGTGGACAGGCAGCCTACGAGCAGTACTTC